This T cell receptor beta chain was observed in a study of cytomegalovirus exposure and HLA in healthy donors. PCR amplification relied on 60 Vbeta primers (plus 13 Jbeta primers). Using immunoSEQ multiplex PCR, the repertoire was profiled, and TCRdb retains in-frame clones only, with some absent. The table shows 110,000 or so clones, with about 13% occurring only once. Findings and limits, study-wide: A later analysis showed that HLA-associated TCR beta chains had undergone more clonal expansion than equally common others.

In germline, CDR1 is LNHDA, CDR2 SQIVND (reference sequence). J lost 4 bases, V lost 7 bases, and 12 bases had no gene match. The CDR3 sequence is 16 residues long. As for this clone: Its target is unknown.

The sequence was obtained from a man aged 40-49 years in good health and CMV-seropositive. The chain has TRBV19 and TRBJ2-1; 8 nucleotides align to TRBD2. Sequenced sample: PBMCs. The CDR3 nucleotides are TGTGCCAGTACCGCCGGGAGGGCTGGGGGATACAATGAGCAGTTCTTC. This codes for CASTAGRAGGYNEQFF.